The 27 T cell receptor beta chains in this list originate from one sample, sequenced in a study of post-analysis software for immune sequencing data. Overall study findings and caveats: The study found TRBV5-6, TRBV5-1 and TRBV20-1 among five TRBV segments more frequent in patients than controls.

The antigens for these receptors are not known. Built from TCR beta cDNA, the libraries had unique molecular identifiers in them. TCRdb redid the calling of the PCR reads with MiXCR, one entry per CDR3 protein. This table has roughly 580,000 distinct CDR3 sequences, 44% appearing once. Material for sequencing was blood. The source is a girl aged 5-17 years with multiple sclerosis.

The rearrangement links TRBV12-3 or TRBV12-4 to TRBJ2-1; D uncertain. This CDR3 is built from 12 residues. Trimming removed 6 bases at V and 9 bases at J, with 12 bases between. The CDR3 reads CASSPVASEQFF. The CDR3 DNA reads TGTGCCAGCAGCCCCGTCGCTTCTGAGCAGTTCTTC.

This chain links TRBV7-3 with TRBJ2-1, with D tentatively TRBD2 (7 bases). The CDR3 is 15 amino acids. Trimming took off 0 bases at V and 4 bases at J, with 10 bases between the two ends. The germline V gene encodes CDR1 SGHTA and CDR2 FQGTGA. The CDR3 protein is CASSLTRGPYNEQFF. In nucleotides, the CDR3 is TGTGCCAGCAGCTTAACGCGGGGGCCTTACAATGAGCAGTTCTTC.

This chain uses TRBV28 with TRBJ2-1; 11 positions match TRBD1. Per the germline V gene, CDR1 is MDHEN and CDR2 is SYDVKM. Losses at the gene ends were 2 bases for V and 7 bases for J; bases not matched to a gene: 7. The CDR3 consists of 16 residues. The CDR3 coding sequence is TGTGCCAGCAGTTTAATCTCCGGGACAGGGGGAAATGAGCAGTTCTTC. This gives the protein CASSLISGTGGNEQFF.

This clonotype has a handful of counts. The genes are TRBV25-1 and TRBJ2-5, with no clear D. This CDR3 comprises 14 residues. The V gene lost 4 bases and the J gene lost 5 bases, with 14 bases spanning the gap. Germline CDR1 MGHDK, CDR2 SYGVNS. CDR3 nucleotide sequence: TGTGCCAGCAGTGCCCCCCCTGGGCAGGAGACCCAGTACTTC. It encodes CASSAPPGQETQYF.

This clonotype has a handful of counts. This sequence joins TRBV11-2 and TRBJ1-4, with D tentatively TRBD1 (5 bases). The CDR3 is made up of 16 amino acids. Germline-derived CDR1 and CDR2 are SGHAT and FQNNGV. Trimming cost V 5 bases and J 8 bases, with 21 bases left between them. The CDR3 coding sequence is TGTGCCAGCAGCCCCGGCAGGGCCTGGGTTGGCGAAAAACTGTTTTTT. This translates into CASSPGRAWVGEKLFF. Filled out from reference TRBV11-2 and TRBJ1-4, the complete variable domain reads EAGVAQSPRYKIIEKRQSVAFWCNPISGHATLYWYQQILGQGPKLLIQFQNNGVVDDSQLPKDRFSAERLKGVDSTLKIQPAKLEDSAVYLCASSPGRAWVGEKLFFGSGTQLSVL.

This sequence joins TRBV10-3 and TRBJ2-5; D may be TRBD2 (5 bases). The end of the DNA aligns better with TRBJ2-7, so the J call may be wrong. CDR3 length: 16 amino acids. Germline CDR1 ENHRY, CDR2 SYGVKD. As DNA, the CDR3 is TGTGCCATCAGTGATTTATGGTCTAGCCGAACCTACGAGCAGTACTTC. This encodes CAISDLWSSRTYEQYF.

This clonotype has a count of ten or more. J is TRBJ2-7 and V is TRBV6-5; D is possibly TRBD1 or TRBD2 (5 bases each). With 8 bases removed from V and 1 base from J, the gap between germline ends came to 18 bases. CDR3 length equals 15 residues. The V gene's germline CDR1 is MNHEY and CDR2 SVGAGI. The CDR3 spells CASGGPGWSSYEQYF. In DNA form, the CDR3 reads TGTGCCAGCGGCGGGCCAGGGTGGTCATCCTACGAGCAGTACTTC.

The rearrangement links TRBV6-4 to TRBJ1-2, with D hard to call. Looked up from germline, CDR1 is MRHNA and CDR2 is SNTAGT. V lost 0 bases and J lost 0, with 8 bases in between. The CDR3 loop spans 15 amino acids. The CDR3 here is CASSDSDVPNYGYTF. The CDR3 DNA sequence: TGTGCCAGCAGTGACTCTGATGTCCCTAACTATGGCTACACCTTC.

This clonotype was counted a single time. V and J are TRBV7-9 and TRBJ2-5; the D gene is possibly TRBD2 (6 bases). V was shortened by 5 bases and J by 4 bases, with 17 bases between the two germline ends. Looked up from germline, CDR1 is SEHNR and CDR2 is FQNEAQ (reference sequence). This CDR3 spans 15 amino acids. CDR3 in DNA: TGTGCCAGCAGCCCCCGGTTGGGAGGAGGAGAGACCCAGTACTTC. This translates into CASSPRLGGGETQYF. Supplemented by reference TRBV7-9 and TRBJ2-5, the full variable domain reads DTGVSQNPRHKITKRGQNVTFRCDPISEHNRLYWYRQTLGQGPEFLTYFQNEAQLEKSRLLSDRFSAERPKGSFSTLEIQRTEQGDSAMYLCASSPRLGGGETQYFGPGTRLLVL.

The sample holds a few counts of this clonotype. The rearrangement joins TRBV7-6 to TRBJ2-5; maybe TRBD2 (6 bases). V was cut by 1 base and J by 5 bases, with 11 bases left in between. Germline-derived CDR1 and CDR2 are SGHVS and FNYEAQ. The CDR3 is 14 residues long. In DNA form, the CDR3 reads TGTGCCAGCAGCTTAGATGTCGGGGGTGAGACCCAGTACTTC. Translating it yields CASSLDVGGETQYF.

The chain combines TRBV4-2 with TRBJ1-5; D perhaps matches TRBD1 (5 bases). CDR3 length equals 16 residues. The ends were cut back, 4 bases at V and 3 bases at J, with 16 bases in the middle. CDR1 and CDR2 from the germline V gene are LGHNA and YNFKEQ. The CDR3 DNA reads as TGTGCCAGCAGCCGACTCTACCGGGACGTCAATCAGCCCCAGCATTTT. It encodes CASSRLYRDVNQPQHF.

The chain links TRBV20-1 to TRBJ2-7; 7 bases line up with TRBD2. Per the germline V gene, CDR1 is DFQATT and CDR2 is SNEGSKA (reference sequence). V shed 2 bases and J 0 bases; nucleotides not matched to a gene: 7. The CDR3 runs 15 residues. CDR3 nucleotide sequence: TGCAGTGCTAGACCCGCGGGGGTGAGCTCCTACGAGCAGTACTTC. It is translated as CSARPAGVSSYEQYF.

This chain joins TRBV4-2 and TRBJ2-7; D possibly matches TRBD1 or TRBD2 (5 bases each). Matching the DNA end better, TRBJ2-5 makes the J call doubtful. CDR3 length: 15 residues. Germline loops: CDR1 LGHNA, CDR2 YNFKEQ. The CDR3 DNA reads TGTGCCAGCAGCCAAGATAACGGCAGGGAGCAGACCCAGTACTTC. Its translation: CASSQDNGREQTQYF.

This clonotype was seen a handful of times. The chain is built from TRBV7-9 and TRBJ2-5; D perhaps matches TRBD1 (5 bases). TRBJ2-7 explains the end of the DNA better; the J call may be wrong. Looked up from germline, CDR1 is SEHNR and CDR2 is FQNEAQ (reference sequence). The CDR3 totals 12 residues. This CDR3 reads CASSRQTYEQYF. The DNA for the CDR3 is TGTGCCAGCAGCCGACAGACCTACGAGCAGTACTTC.

The rearrangement links TRBV13 to TRBJ2-7; D gene ambiguous. Germline lookup yields CDR1 PRHDT and CDR2 FYEKMQ (reference sequence). This CDR3 has 13 amino acids. With 2 bases removed from V and 7 bases from J, the gap between germline ends came to 12 bases. CDR3 sequence: CASSLWVGYEQYF. The CDR3 region has the DNA TGTGCCAGCAGCTTATGGGTCGGATATGAGCAGTACTTC.

The CDR3 DNA reads TGCAGTGCTAGAGATCCTGGGACAGGGTGGGGTGGCTACACCTTC. Translated: CSARDPGTGWGGYTF. The rearrangement links TRBV20-1 to TRBJ1-2, with TRBD1 identical over 9 bases. Germline V gene sequence: CDR1 DFQATT, CDR2 SNEGSKA (reference sequence). V lost 0 bases and J lost 7; bases outside the gene matches: 9. This CDR3 has 15 amino acids.

This sequence joins TRBV24-1 and TRBJ2-3, with D possibly TRBD2 on 5 matching bases. Germline lookup yields CDR1 KGHDR and CDR2 SFDVKD. Between the trimmed V and J ends, which lost 3 bases and 2 bases, there was a span of 8 bases. CDR3 length: 14 residues. In DNA, the CDR3 is TGTGCCACCAGTGATCGAGGGTTCACAGATACGCAGTATTTT. This gives the protein CATSDRGFTDTQYF.

This clonotype showed up just a few times. The chain carries TRBV12-3 or TRBV12-4 and TRBJ1-1; 7 positions agree with TRBD1. V shed 5 bases, J shed 1 base, and the junction held 4 bases outside the gene matches. The CDR3 has 14 amino acids. CDR3 coding DNA: TGTGCCAGCAGTCCCGGACAGGAGAACACTGAAGCTTTCTTT. Translating gives CASSPGQENTEAFF.

The chain uses TRBV20-1 and TRBJ1-4; the D is unclear. Trimming left V 4 bases short and J 14 bases short, with 17 bases between. In germline, CDR1 is DFQATT, CDR2 SNEGSKA (reference sequence). The CDR3 totals 12 residues. CDR3 coding DNA: TGCAGTGCTATAGAGGGCCAAACGGGCCTGTTTTTT. Encoded protein: CSAIEGQTGLFF.

This clonotype came up once. The rearrangement uses TRBV29-1 and TRBJ2-3, with 15 bases fitting TRBD2. In germline, CDR1 is SQVTM, CDR2 ANQGSEA. V lost 5 bases, J lost 8 bases, and 14 bases stayed unmatched. CDR3 size: 17 residues. This CDR3 is CSVIPRTSGGAVATQYF. In nucleotides, the CDR3 is TGCAGCGTTATACCCAGGACTAGCGGGGGGGCCGTCGCTACGCAGTATTTT.

There are a few counts of this clonotype. This sequence joins TRBV11-2 and TRBJ2-7; 7 bases match TRBD2. The CDR3 extends over 15 amino acids. After removal of 4 bases from V and 1 base from J, the junction contained 7 bases not matched to a gene. CDR1 and CDR2 (germline): SGHAT, FQNNGV. The CDR3 nucleotides read TGTGCCAGCAGCTCTTTGGGGGGAGGGTCCTACGAGCAGTACTTC. Translation gives CASSSLGGGSYEQYF.

In this sample, this clonotype turned up a few times. The CDR3 bases are TGTGCCAGCAGTTTGAGGGCTCGAACAGCCAAAAACATTCAGTACTTC. Protein sequence: CASSLRARTAKNIQYF. The rearrangement uses TRBV12-3 or TRBV12-4 and TRBJ2-4; the D gene is possibly TRBD2 (5 bases). Deletions cut 3 bases from V and 0 bases from J, with 12 bases between. The CDR3 length is 16 residues.

The rearrangement joins TRBV7-9 to TRBJ2-1; TRBD2 agrees at 12 bases. The J segment lost 8 bases and the V segment lost 5 bases, leaving 7 bases of the junction unmatched. This CDR3 contains 15 residues. Germline CDR1 is SEHNR and CDR2 is FQNEAQ (reference sequence). The CDR3 DNA reads TGTGCCAGCAGCCGCCGACTAGCGGGAGTCTATGAGCAGTTCTTC. Translated: CASSRRLAGVYEQFF.

The CDR3 here is CASSRGLRLNYGYTF. DNA of the CDR3: TGTGCCAGCAGCCGAGGGTTAAGGCTCAACTATGGCTACACCTTC. This chain links TRBV12-3 or TRBV12-4 with TRBJ1-2; D unresolved. V was trimmed by 6 bases and J by 2 bases, leaving 16 bases between them. The length of the CDR3 is 15 residues.

This clonotype was seen a handful of times. V usage is TRBV6-6 and J usage is TRBJ2-3; no reliable D call. The CDR3 extends over 12 amino acids. Trimming removed 10 bases at V and 0 bases at J, with 8 bases between. Germline CDR1 MNHNY, CDR2 SVGAGI (reference sequence). CDR3 sequence reads: CATRTSTDTQYF. The CDR3 nucleotides read TGTGCCACTCGCACCAGCACAGATACGCAGTATTTT.

This clonotype was found a few times. This sequence joins TRBV7-9 and TRBJ1-2; perhaps TRBD1 as D (5 bases). Trimming pared 3 bases from V and 5 bases from J, leaving 13 bases between. CDR1 is SEHNR and CDR2 is FQNEAQ in the germline V gene (reference sequence). The CDR3 sequence is 14 residues long. Here the CDR3 reads CASSFRQHRYGYTF. CDR3 bases: TGTGCCAGCAGCTTTCGACAGCACCGTTATGGCTACACCTTC. The full variable domain, its missing parts supplied by reference TRBV7-9 and TRBJ1-2, is DTGVSQNPRHKITKRGQNVTFRCDPISEHNRLYWYRQTLGQGPEFLTYFQNEAQLEKSRLLSDRFSAERPKGSFSTLEIQRTEQGDSAMYLCASSFRQHRYGYTFGSGTRLTVV.

The CDR3 reads CASRGWTGFSSGANVLTF. DNA for the CDR3: TGTGCCAGCCGCGGTTGGACAGGGTTTAGCTCTGGGGCCAACGTCCTGACTTTC. The chain uses TRBV12-3 or TRBV12-4 and TRBJ2-6; TRBD1 aligns across 8 bases. J was trimmed by 0 bases and V by 8 bases; bases with no gene match: 12. There are 18 residues in the CDR3.